The 18 T cell receptor beta chains listed next were all sequenced from one sample in a study of CD8 T cells in Susac syndrome. Reverse transcription of roughly 0.5 to 1 ug RNA was performed with random hexamers. TCRdb independently ran MiXCR on the immunoSEQ multiplex PCR reads; one entry per CDR3 protein. The table has around 59,000 distinct CDR3 sequences, more than 80% seen once. The sequenced sample consisted of CD8+ T cells from PBMCs. These receptors were obtained from a human donor in good health.

The CDR3 sequence: CASREGGSETQYF. The DNA for the CDR3 is TGTGCCAGCAGGGAAGGGGGTTCAGAGACCCAGTACTTC. This chain joins TRBV12-3 or TRBV12-4 and TRBJ2-5; maybe TRBD1 (6 bases). The CDR3 runs to 13 residues. The V gene lost 6 bases and the J gene lost 4 bases, with 12 bases spanning the gap.

The chain couples TRBV9 to TRBJ2-3; TRBD2 aligns across 10 bases. The CDR3 is 16 residues long. Germline-derived CDR1 and CDR2 are SGDLS and YYNGEE. J was trimmed by 2 bases and V by 2 bases; bases with no gene match: 5. The CDR3 DNA is TGTGCCAGCAGCGTTGGAGCGGGGGGGTCCACAGATACGCAGTATTTT. It yields the protein CASSVGAGGSTDTQYF.

The gene calls are TRBV9 and TRBJ1-3; D is ambiguous. The V gene's germline CDR1 is SGDLS and CDR2 YYNGEE. Deletions cut 4 bases from V and 4 bases from J, with 18 bases between. The CDR3 loop spans 16 amino acids. The CDR3 loop is CASSPARLRQGNTIYF. The CDR3 DNA sequence: TGTGCCAGCAGCCCGGCCCGTTTGAGGCAGGGAAACACCATATATTTT.

The V call is TRBV9, the J call TRBJ1-2; 8 bases line up with TRBD1. In germline, CDR1 is SGDLS, CDR2 YYNGEE. The CDR3 length is 17 residues. J lost 1 base, V lost 4 bases, and 12 bases had no gene match. CDR3 coding DNA: TGTGCCAGCAGCCAAGACAGGGGTCTATCCAATAACTATGGCTACACCTTC. Protein sequence: CASSQDRGLSNNYGYTF.

There are a few counts of this clonotype. The DNA for the CDR3 is TGCAGTGCTAGAGACTACAGGGGATATGGCTACACCTTC. Translated, it gives CSARDYRGYGYTF. J is TRBJ1-2 and V is TRBV20-1, with 7 bases lining up with TRBD1. Germline V gives CDR1 DFQATT, CDR2 SNEGSKA (reference sequence). This CDR3 comprises 13 residues. The trim removed 0 bases at V and 5 bases at J, leaving 3 bases unmatched.

The rearrangement uses TRBV9 and TRBJ1-2; 8 bases map to TRBD1. Germline trimming cut 5 bases from V and 3 bases from J; bases unmatched to any gene: 3. Germline CDR1 SGDLS, CDR2 YYNGEE. CDR3 size: 13 residues. The CDR3 sequence is CASRKQGDYGYTF. CDR3 nucleotides: TGTGCCAGCAGGAAACAGGGGGACTATGGCTACACCTTC.

This chain uses TRBV28 with TRBJ2-2, with a tentative D call TRBD2 (7 bases). The CDR3 length is 15 residues. V gave up 2 bases and J gave up 4 bases, with 11 bases separating them. Germline assignment: CDR1 MDHEN and CDR2 SYDVKM. CDR3 DNA sequence: TGTGCCAGCAGTTTAAGGGGGGGCAGCACCGGGGAGCTGTTTTTT. It is translated as CASSLRGGSTGELFF.

This rearrangement joins TRBV20-1 to TRBJ2-5; D gene ambiguous. Germline V gene data show CDR1 as DFQATT and CDR2 as SNEGSKA (reference sequence). This CDR3 comprises 13 residues. Trimming removed 3 bases at V and 2 bases at J, with 10 bases between. The CDR3 protein is CSASSPGQETQYF. The CDR3, as DNA: TGCAGTGCTAGCTCGCCAGGTCAAGAGACCCAGTACTTC.

The CDR3 sequence: CASSQGGQGTQPQHF. The CDR3 nucleotides read TGTGCCAGCAGCCAAGGGGGACAGGGTACTCAGCCCCAGCATTTT. The chain couples TRBV3-1 to TRBJ1-5; 9 nucleotides line up with TRBD1. This CDR3 has 15 amino acids. Germline loops: CDR1 LGHDT, CDR2 YNNKEL (reference sequence). After removal of 1 base from V and 6 bases from J, the junction contained 4 bases not matched to a gene.

Only one count was recorded for this clonotype. This chain uses TRBV28 with TRBJ2-5; perhaps D is TRBD1 or TRBD2 (5 bases each). The CDR3 length is 13 residues. Germline lookup yields CDR1 MDHEN and CDR2 SYDVKM. The V end was cut by 5 bases, the J end by 11 bases, with 18 bases between. For the CDR3, the DNA is TGTGCCAGCAGTCCCAGGGAGATGGAGGCGCAGTACTTC. It is translated as CASSPREMEAQYF.

The V and J genes are TRBV11-2 and TRBJ1-6; D might be TRBD1 (5 bases). V lost 5 bases and J 5 bases, leaving 13 bases between the germline ends. Germline CDR1 reads SGHAT; CDR2 reads FQNNGV. The CDR3 spans 15 residues. The CDR3 DNA reads TGTGCCAGCAGCGCGAGCGGGGCTAATAATTCACCCCTCCACTTT. This translates into CASSASGANNSPLHF.

V is TRBV7-9 and J is TRBJ2-1, with D perhaps matching TRBD2 (5 bases). V was cut by 3 bases and J by 2 bases, with 14 bases left in between. There are 16 residues in the CDR3. CDR1 SEHNR and CDR2 FQNEAQ come from the germline V gene (reference sequence). This chain's CDR3 is CASSFSEGLAYNEQFF. DNA for the CDR3: TGTGCCAGCAGCTTTAGCGAGGGATTGGCCTACAATGAGCAGTTCTTC.

The rearrangement uses TRBV28 and TRBJ1-5; 7 bases are shared with TRBD1. CDR3 length: 14 amino acids. The trim removed 10 bases at V and 5 bases at J, leaving 11 bases unmatched. Germline CDR1 reads MDHEN; CDR2 reads SYDVKM. The DNA for the CDR3 is TGTGCCATGGGGACAGAGGGGACTTATCAGCCCCAGCATTTT. Amino acid sequence: CAMGTEGTYQPQHF.

This chain connects TRBV2 to TRBJ1-1; D gene unclear. The CDR3 loop spans 14 amino acids. V was pared by 2 bases and J by 1 base, with 8 bases between. Germline V gives CDR1 SNHLY, CDR2 FYNNEI. CDR3 in DNA: TGTGCCAGCAGTGAAATCAGCGAGAACACTGAAGCTTTCTTT. Translated, it gives CASSEISENTEAFF. The variable domain in full, with the rest retrieved from reference TRBV2 and TRBJ1-1, is EPEVTQTPSHQVTQMGQEVILRCVPISNHLYFYWYRQILGQKVEFLVSFYNNEISEKSEIFDDQFSVERPDGSNFTLKIRSTKLEDSAMYFCASSEISENTEAFFGQGTRLTVV.

The rearrangement links TRBV27 to TRBJ1-1; D is possibly TRBD1 (6 bases). The V end lost 0 bases, the J end lost 7 bases, and 6 bases lay between the germline ends. The CDR3 has 12 amino acids. Germline V gene data show CDR1 as MNHEY and CDR2 as SMNVEV (reference sequence). The CDR3 coding sequence is TGTGCCAGCAGTTTATCCAGGGGTGAAGCTTTCTTT. Protein: CASSLSRGEAFF.

As regards this clonotype: A read error may account for a junction end that differs from germline. The gene calls are TRBV20-1 and TRBJ1-1; D might be TRBD1 (6 bases). The CDR3 contains 12 residues. Germline CDR1 reads DFQATT; CDR2 reads SNEGSKA (reference sequence). CDR3: CSATQGLTEPFF. The CDR3 nucleotides read TGCAGTGCTACCCAGGGGTTGACTGAACCTTTCTTT.

The chain links TRBV20-1 to TRBJ2-5, with D perhaps being TRBD1 or TRBD2 (5 bases each). Trimming left V 4 bases short and J 2 bases short, with 14 bases between. The CDR3 length is 14 residues. Looked up from germline, CDR1 is DFQATT and CDR2 is SNEGSKA (reference sequence). The CDR3 DNA follows: TGCAGTGCTAAGAGGGGCGAACCTCAAGAGACCCAGTACTTC. Its translation: CSAKRGEPQETQYF.

The V call is TRBV5-4, the J call TRBJ1-1; D gene ambiguous. Germline CDR1 is SGHNT and CDR2 is YYREEE (reference sequence). V was shortened by 5 bases and J by 1 base, with 15 bases between the two germline ends. CDR3 length equals 15 residues. The CDR3 DNA sequence: TGTGCCAGCAGTCGCAGTGGAGGTGGGAACACTGAAGCTTTCTTT. Translated, it gives CASSRSGGGNTEAFF.